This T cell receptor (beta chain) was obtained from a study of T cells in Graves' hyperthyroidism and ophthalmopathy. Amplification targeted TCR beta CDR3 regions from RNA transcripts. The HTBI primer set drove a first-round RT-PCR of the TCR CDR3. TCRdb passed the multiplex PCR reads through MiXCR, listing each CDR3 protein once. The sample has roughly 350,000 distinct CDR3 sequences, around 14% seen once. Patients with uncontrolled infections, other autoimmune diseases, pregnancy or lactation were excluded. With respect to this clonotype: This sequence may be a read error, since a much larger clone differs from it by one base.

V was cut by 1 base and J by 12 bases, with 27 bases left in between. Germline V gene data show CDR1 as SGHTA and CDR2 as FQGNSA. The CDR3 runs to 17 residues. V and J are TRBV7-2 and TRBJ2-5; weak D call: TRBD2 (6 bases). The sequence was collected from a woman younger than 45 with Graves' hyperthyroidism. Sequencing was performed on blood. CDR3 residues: CASSLGSGRTNSGEKYF. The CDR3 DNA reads TGTGCCAGCAGCTTAGGATCTGGTAGGACCAATAGCGGAGAAAAGTACTTC.